This passage covers 9 T cell receptor beta chains from one sample sequenced in a study of Ad26.COV2.S vaccination and SARS-CoV-2 variants. Described treatment: about 20 received Ad26.COV2.S at low or high dose, single or two shots; several received placebo; per-sample allocation not given. The samples date from day 63 after the first vaccine or placebo injection. Data came from immunoSEQ multiplex PCR; TCRdb stores just in-frame clones and leaves some out. The repertoire includes about 240,000 clones, approximately 88% of them detected once, and about 10% sits in the top ten. The input for sequencing was peripheral blood, taken in a trial of Ad26.COV2.S vaccine versus placebo. The origin of the receptors is a person aged 18-60 years who received the Ad26.COV2.S COVID-19 vaccine or a placebo.

With regard to this clone: Mismatch with germline at one junction end may stem from a read error. This rearrangement joins TRBV11-2 to TRBJ1-4, with D possibly matching TRBD1 (5 bases). The CDR3 has 16 amino acids. Germline CDR1 and CDR2: SGHAT and FQNNGV. DNA for the CDR3: TGTGCCAGCAGCCCCGTGAGGGGCCGGACTAGTGAAAAACTGTTTTTT. Amino acid sequence: CASSPVRGRTSEKLFF.

The rearrangement joins TRBV5-1 to TRBJ2-7, with D hard to call. The germline V gene encodes CDR1 SGHRS and CDR2 YFSETQ. The V end was cut by 4 bases, the J end by 5 bases, with 19 bases between. The CDR3 length is 15 residues. CDR3 loop: CASSLPPVGSHEQYF. The CDR3 DNA reads TGCGCCAGCAGCCTACCCCCCGTAGGTTCCCACGAGCAGTACTTC.

This chain links TRBV6-5 with TRBJ2-2, with TRBD2 identical over 8 bases. CDR1 MNHEY and CDR2 SVGAGI come from the germline V gene. The trim removed 8 bases at V and 5 bases at J, leaving 10 bases unmatched. CDR3 length: 15 amino acids. CDR3 amino acids: CASCRGGRGTGELFF. The CDR3 DNA reads TGTGCCAGCTGCCGCGGGGGGCGAGGGACCGGGGAGCTGTTTTTT.

The chain recombines TRBV27 with TRBJ2-3; D remains ambiguous. This CDR3 is 14 amino acids long. CDR1 is MNHEY and CDR2 is SMNVEV in the germline V gene (reference sequence). V gave up 3 bases and J gave up 5 bases, with 12 bases separating them. This chain's CDR3 is CASSLFFSGDTQYF. The CDR3 nucleotides read TGTGCCAGCAGTTTGTTCTTCTCGGGAGATACGCAGTATTTT.

V is TRBV12-3 or TRBV12-4 and J is TRBJ2-5; the D gene is possibly TRBD1 (5 bases). The ends were cut back, 4 bases at V and 3 bases at J, with 9 bases in the middle. The CDR3 is made up of 13 amino acids. DNA of the CDR3: TGTGCCAGCAGTTATGACAGTAAAGAGACCCAGTACTTC. It is translated as CASSYDSKETQYF.

This clone was seen more than once but under ten times. The chain is built from TRBV7-2 and TRBJ1-1; possibly TRBD1 for D (6 bases). Trimming took off 5 bases at V and 4 bases at J, with 17 bases between the two ends. Germline loops: CDR1 SGHTA, CDR2 FQGNSA. The CDR3 covers 15 residues. CDR3 region: CASSPLSGVGTEAFF. CDR3 nucleotide sequence: TGTGCCAGCAGCCCCCTCTCAGGGGTTGGCACTGAAGCTTTCTTT.

This clone appeared a few times. This chain uses TRBV30 with TRBJ2-3; the match to TRBD2 covers 9 bases. CDR1 and CDR2 from the germline V gene are GTSNPN and SVGIG (reference sequence). Trimming took 1 base from V and 2 from J; bases not matched to a gene: 10. This CDR3 has 17 residues. The DNA of the CDR3 is TGTGCCTGGAGTGCCTATAGCGGGGGTCAAAACACAGATACGCAGTATTTT. Translating gives CAWSAYSGGQNTDTQYF.

This clone was detected only a few times. The V and J genes are TRBV11-2 and TRBJ2-7; 7 bases are a match to TRBD1. CDR3 length equals 20 residues. Germline V CDR1 and CDR2: SGHAT, FQNNGV. Trimming cost V 0 bases and J 2 bases; bases outside gene matches: 19. The CDR3 DNA reads as TGTGCCAGCAGCTTAGATCAAGAGGGGGCGCGCGCATTTGATGCCTACGAGCAGTACTTC. Translating it yields CASSLDQEGARAFDAYEQYF.

This clone has more than one count but fewer than ten. The rearrangement links TRBV5-4 to TRBJ2-7, with 9 bases that match TRBD1. Losses at the gene ends were 0 bases for V and 9 bases for J; bases not matched to a gene: 4. This CDR3 region has 13 residues. The germline gives CDR1 SGHNT, CDR2 YYREEE (reference sequence). CDR3 region: CASSLGTGAVQYF. The CDR3 coding sequence is TGTGCCAGCAGCTTGGGGACAGGGGCGGTGCAGTACTTC. Variable domain in full (rest from reference TRBV5-4 and TRBJ2-7): ETGVTQSPTHLIKTRGQQVTLRCSSQSGHNTVSWYQQALGQGPQFIFQYYREEENGRGNFPPRFSGLQFPNYSSELNVNALELDDSALYLCASSLGTGAVQYFGPGTRLTVT.